The entry that follows covers one T cell receptor beta chain sequence. As yet, its antigen is unknown. This specimen includes other DNA sequences encoding the same CDR3. These data belong to a study of shared clonotypes between healthy human individuals. Free of recent acute infections or vaccinations, the donors were healthy HIV-negative adults. The donors, all of them Caucasian adults, lived in Nashville, Tennessee. Sequencing used immunoSEQ multiplex PCR; TCRdb keeps in-frame clones, though not all of them. The repertoire holds 450,000 to 500,000 clones, with 79% as singletons. Broader study findings: Sampling was confined to blood; repertoires within tissues likely differ.

The CDR3 runs to 14 residues. Germline V gene data show CDR1 as KGHSH and CDR2 as LQKENI. The germline V and J ends were trimmed by 3 bases and 2 bases, with 8 bases remaining between them. The chain links TRBV18 to TRBJ2-1; D is undetermined. The receptor comes from a woman aged 40 to 50 in good health. Some clones in this sample may be carry-over from other donors' samples. The sequenced sample consisted of PBMCs. The CDR3: CASSPGGAYNEQFF. The CDR3, as DNA: TGTGCCAGCTCACCCGGTGGAGCCTACAATGAGCAGTTCTTC.